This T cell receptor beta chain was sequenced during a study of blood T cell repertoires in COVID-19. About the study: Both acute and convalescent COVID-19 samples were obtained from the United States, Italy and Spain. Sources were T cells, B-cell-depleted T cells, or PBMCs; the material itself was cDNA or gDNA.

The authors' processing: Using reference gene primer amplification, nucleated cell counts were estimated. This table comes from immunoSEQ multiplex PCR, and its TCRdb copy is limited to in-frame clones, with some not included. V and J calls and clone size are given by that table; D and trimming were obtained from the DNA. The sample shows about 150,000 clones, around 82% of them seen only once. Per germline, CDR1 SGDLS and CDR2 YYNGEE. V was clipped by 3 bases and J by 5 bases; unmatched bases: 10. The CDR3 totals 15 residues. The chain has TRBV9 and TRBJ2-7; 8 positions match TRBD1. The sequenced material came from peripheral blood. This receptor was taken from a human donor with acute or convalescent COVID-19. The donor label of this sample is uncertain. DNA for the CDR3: TGTGCCAGCAGCGAGAGGGACAGGAGTCATAACGAGCAGTACTTC. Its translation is CASSERDRSHNEQYF.